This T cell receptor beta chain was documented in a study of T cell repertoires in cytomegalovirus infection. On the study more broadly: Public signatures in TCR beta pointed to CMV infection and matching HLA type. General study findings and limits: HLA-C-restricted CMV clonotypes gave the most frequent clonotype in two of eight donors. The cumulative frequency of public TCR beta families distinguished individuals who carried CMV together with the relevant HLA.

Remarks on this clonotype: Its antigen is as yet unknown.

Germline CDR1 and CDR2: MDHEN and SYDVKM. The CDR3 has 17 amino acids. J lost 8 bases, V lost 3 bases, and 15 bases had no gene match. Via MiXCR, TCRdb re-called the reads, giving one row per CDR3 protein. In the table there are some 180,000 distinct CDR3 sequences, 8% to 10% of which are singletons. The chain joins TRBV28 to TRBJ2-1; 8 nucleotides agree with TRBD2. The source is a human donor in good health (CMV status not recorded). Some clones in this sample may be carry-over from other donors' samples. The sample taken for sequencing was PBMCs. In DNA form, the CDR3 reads TGTGCCAGCAGTTTCTCTAGCGGGCCTTTTACCGGGTATGAGCAGTTCTTC. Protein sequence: CASSFSSGPFTGYEQFF. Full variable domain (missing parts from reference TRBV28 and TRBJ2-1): DVKVTQSSRYLVKRTGEKVFLECVQDMDHENMFWYRQDPGLGLRLIYFSYDVKMKEKGDIPEGYSVSREKKERFSLILESASTNQTSMYLCASSFSSGPFTGYEQFFGPGTRLTVL.